A selection of T cell receptor beta chains follows, all from one sample in a study of shared clonotypes between healthy human individuals. Clones were sequenced by immunoSEQ multiplex PCR, and TCRdb holds only the in-frame ones, with some missing. The repertoire has some 580,000 clones, about 98% of them found once; the top ten carry 0.3%. The sample taken for sequencing was naive CD8+ T cells sorted from blood. The receptors stem from a man aged 25-45 years in good health. Each CDR3 is given without its conserved first and last residue.

v_call cdr3_aa
TRBV7-6 ASSLVSGATGELF
TRBV5-6 ASSFPGTPNRYGYT
TRBV10-3 AISLDTYEQY
TRBV21-1 ASNPRGVRWQPQH
TRBV18 ASSPPPGALGYNEQF
TRBV4-3 ASSQTSGPSYEQY
TRBV7-9 ASSRGTYEQY
TRBV27 ASSLSRGGDTQY
TRBV29-1 SATQRDRVSGEQY
TRBV27 ASSLGWRLEQF
TRBV2 ASRDGDRQETQY
TRBV27 ASSLGGDGYT
TRBV28 ASSLFPRFSNQPQH
TRBV11-2 ASSLTSAYEQY
TRBV30 AWAGMNTEAF
TRBV7-9 ASSPDSPYYEQY
TRBV27 ASATPRRGYT
TRBV15 ATSRELGISYEQY
TRBV6-1 ASSKTSSHEQF
TRBV23-1 ASSQSGARECFMGPQH
TRBV5-5 ASSLTTPRGEAF
TRBV29-1 SVGGLQNEQF
TRBV29-1 SVARETGNTIY
TRBV5-6 ASSLGEGRAF
TRBV2 ASSRPGQLSSYEQY
TRBV7-2 ASSLSYRAASSGNTIY
TRBV28 ASSLGDKKLETQY
TRBV29-1 SVEDTLRGEQF
TRBV6-9 ASTLSRPTGSPPSPQH
TRBV7-2 ASREGLAGFYEQY
TRBV27 ASSVPLVVGGLNEQF
TRBV27 ASSFGRSNQPQH
TRBV27 ASSLGQRRNTNEKLF
TRBV13 ASSLAGTGESYT
TRBV7-9 ASSNDRGQETQY
TRBV7-8 ASSSGTGSYEQY
TRBV27 ASRGAGGSYEQY
TRBV28 ASSHGRGLASSYEQY
TRBV11-2 ASSRPGQGEYNEQF
TRBV7-3 ASSSLNNEQF
TRBV5-5 ASSSWTQTYNEQF
TRBV15 ATSRGEGTGGFNEQF
TRBV14 ASSQGGTDTQY
TRBV28 ASSKRGYTEKLF
TRBV6-5 ATLGHLTYEQY
TRBV7-6 ASRSGGSYNEQF
TRBV11-2 ASSSSPNWEGSYEQY
TRBV27 ASSLVDRGFSYEQY
TRBV5-1 ASSLTPIKTRGLEIYNEQF
TRBV11-2 ASSQGQGAWETQY
TRBV28 ASSLLMDSYEQY
TRBV29-1 SVEGEGLVGRNIQY
TRBV7-8 ASSQGTVRNTEAF
TRBV27 ASSSLGAGDPSYEQY
TRBV6-5 APIRASGRADEQF
TRBV7-8 ASSLVGGYNEQF
TRBV29-1 SVSGLAGETQY